This T cell receptor beta chain came from a study of graft-versus-host responses after intestinal transplantation. Of note for this clone: Its antigen is unidentified.

Trimming left V 4 bases short and J 3 bases short, with 16 bases between. Per the germline V gene, CDR1 is SGHRS and CDR2 is YFSETQ. This CDR3 region has 15 residues. The data were produced by immunoSEQ multiplex PCR, yet TCRdb's version contains in-frame clones alone and is incomplete. The table shows under 150,000 clones, with approximately 92% occurring only once. Sequenced material: unstimulated CD4+ T cells sorted from spleen or lymph node cells, taken before intestinal transplant. The sequence was collected from a human donor who received an intestinal transplant. The V call is TRBV5-1, the J call TRBJ1-1, with D hard to call. The CDR3 is CASSPNPRRDTEAFF. As DNA, the CDR3 is TGCGCCAGCAGCCCCAATCCGCGGAGGGACACTGAAGCTTTCTTT.